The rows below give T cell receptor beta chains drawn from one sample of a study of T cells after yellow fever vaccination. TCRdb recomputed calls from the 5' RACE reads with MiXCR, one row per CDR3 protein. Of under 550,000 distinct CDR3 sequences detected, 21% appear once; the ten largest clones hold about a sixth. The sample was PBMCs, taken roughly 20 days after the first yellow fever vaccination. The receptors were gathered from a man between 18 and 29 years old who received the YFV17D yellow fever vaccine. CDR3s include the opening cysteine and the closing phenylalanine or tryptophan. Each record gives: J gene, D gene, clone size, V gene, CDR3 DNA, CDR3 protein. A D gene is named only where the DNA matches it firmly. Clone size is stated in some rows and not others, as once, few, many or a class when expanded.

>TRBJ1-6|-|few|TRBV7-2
TGTGCCAGCAGCTTTGCAGGGGAAGGGTCACCCCTCCACTTT
CASSFAGEGSPLHF
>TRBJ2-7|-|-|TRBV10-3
TGTGCCATCAGTGTGGAGGGCAGAGGGGACGAGCAGTACTTC
CAISVEGRGDEQYF
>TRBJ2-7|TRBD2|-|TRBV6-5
TGTGCCAGCAGTTATGGGACTAGCGGGACTCACGAGCAGTACTTC
CASSYGTSGTHEQYF
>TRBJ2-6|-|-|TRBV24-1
TGTGCCACCAGTGATGCTGGGGCCAACGTCCTGACTTTC
CATSDAGANVLTF
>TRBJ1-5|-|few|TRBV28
TGTGCCAGCAGGAAACAGGGTCAGCCCCAGCATTTT
CASRKQGQPQHF
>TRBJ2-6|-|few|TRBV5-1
TGCGCCAGCAGCCCGGTGGGGACTGGGGCCAACGTCCTGACTTTC
CASSPVGTGANVLTF
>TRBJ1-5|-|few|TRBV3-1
TGTGCCAGCAGCCAAGAGTGGGGTCCCCAGCATTTT
CASSQEWGPQHF
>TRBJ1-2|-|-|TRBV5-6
TGTGCCAGCAGCCAAACCGAAACAGGGTATAACTATGGCTACACCTTC
CASSQTETGYNYGYTF
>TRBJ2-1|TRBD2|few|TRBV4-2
TGTGCCAGCAGCCTCTCAACCGGGACTAGCGGGGGTGATGAGCAGTTCTTC
CASSLSTGTSGGDEQFF
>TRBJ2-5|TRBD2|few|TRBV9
TGTGCCAGCAGCGTTAGCGGGGGGGGGGAGACCCAGTACTTC
CASSVSGGGETQYF
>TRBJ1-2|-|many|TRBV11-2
TGTGCCAGCAGCATCCCCGGGGCCCCCTATGGCTACACCTTC
CASSIPGAPYGYTF
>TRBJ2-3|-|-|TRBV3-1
TGTGCCAGCAGCCAAGATCGCGGAATAAGCACAGATACGCAGTATTTT
CASSQDRGISTDTQYF
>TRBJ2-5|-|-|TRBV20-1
TGCAGTGCTAGCCGTCCCATCATGGCCGGGGAGACCCAGTACTTC
CSASRPIMAGETQYF
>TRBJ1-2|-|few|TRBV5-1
TGCGCCAGCAGCTCCCTACCGGGGACGGACTCCATTAACTATGGCTACACCTTC
CASSSLPGTDSINYGYTF
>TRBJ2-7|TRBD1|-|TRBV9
TGTGCCAGCAGCGTATGGGACAGCGACGAGCAGTACTTC
CASSVWDSDEQYF
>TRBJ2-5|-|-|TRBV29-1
TGCAGCGTTTTGACAGACCAAGAGACCCAGTACTTC
CSVLTDQETQYF
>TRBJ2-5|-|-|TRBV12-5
TGTGCTAGTGGTTTGCGAACGGTAGAGACCCAGTACTTC
CASGLRTVETQYF